The 31 T cell receptor beta chains reported below all come from one sample, sequenced in a study of tissue T cells after allogeneic stem cell transplantation. TCRdb's table, derived via immunoSEQ multiplex PCR, lists solely in-frame clones and lacks some. The profile shows 48,000 or so clones, about 73% of them singletons. Sequencing used sorted cells pooled from one or two spleens. The source is a pool of C57BL/6 mice in good health.

Remarks on this clone: The gene names here belong to mouse. The read falls 1 residue short of the CDR3 end, and the missing part is taken from the germline J gene. The chain joins TRBV19 to TRBJ2-3; 14 nucleotides line up with TRBD2. The CDR3 covers 16 residues. Germline V lookup: CDR1 FNHDT, CDR2 SITEND (reference sequence). With V trimmed by 5 bases and J by 4 bases, 6 bases remained unmatched. The CDR3 sequence is CASSLGLGGRTETLYF. CDR3 DNA (partial): TGTGCCAGCAGCTTGGGACTGGGGGGGCGCACAGAAACGCTGTAT.

Turning to this clone: Gene names are mouse gene names. The CDR3 end lies 1 residue beyond the end of the read and is filled in from the germline J gene. The J gene is TRBJ1-1, the V gene TRBV2, with 9 bases matching TRBD1. The trim removed 3 bases at V and 9 bases at J, leaving 2 bases unmatched. The CDR3 runs 12 residues. Germline V lookup: CDR1 LGHNA, CDR2 YSYQKL. The chain's CDR3 is CASSQGQGKVFF. The sequenced CDR3 bases are TGTGCCAGCAGCCAGGGACAGGGAAAAGTCTTC.

With respect to this clone: All gene names here are mouse names. With the read ending 1 residue before the CDR3 end, the germline J gene is used to fill in that end. This rearrangement joins TRBV29 to TRBJ2-4; D is uncertain. Trimming left V 7 bases short and J 2 bases short, with 10 bases between. The CDR3 is made up of 13 amino acids. From germline, CDR1 is MSHET and CDR2 SYDVDS. The CDR3 reads CASIPGNQNTLYF. The CDR3 bases that were read are TGTGCTAGCATCCCGGGAAATCAAAACACCTTGTAC.

This clone has only a few counts. Each gene name is a mouse one. The read halts 1 residue ahead of the CDR3 end, with the missing end drawn from the germline J gene. The chain carries TRBV2 and TRBJ1-2; no firm D call. The CDR3 spans 13 residues. Trimming pared 2 bases from V and 4 bases from J, leaving 8 bases between. The germline CDR1 and CDR2 sequences are LGHNA and YSYQKL. The CDR3 loop is CASSQPAGSDYTF. CDR3 DNA (partial): TGTGCCAGCAGCCAACCCGCTGGCTCCGACTACACC.

There are a few counts of this clone. Gene names and germline match the mouse. With the read ending 1 residue before the CDR3 end, the germline J gene is used to fill in that end. V and J are TRBV20 and TRBJ2-7; 9 bases align to TRBD1. The germline CDR1 and CDR2 sequences are GFQATS and STVNSAI. The V gene end was trimmed by 4 bases and the J gene end by 4 bases; junction bases not matched to a gene: 5. This CDR3 is built from 13 residues. CDR3 DNA (partial): TGTGGTGCTACCGGGACAGGGCTTTATGAACAGTAC. Translation gives CGATGTGLYEQY. The CDR3 reads in full as CGATGTGLYEQYF. The full variable domain, rest sourced from reference TRBV20 and TRBJ2-7, is GALVYQYPRRTICKSGTSMRMECQAVGFQATSVAWYRQSPQKTFELIALSTVNSAIKYEQNFTQEKFPISHPNLSFSSMTVLNAYLEDRGLYLCGATGTGLYEQYFGPGTRLTVL.

Concerning this clone itself: Mouse names are used for the genes. The read terminates 1 residue ahead of where the CDR3 ends, so the germline J gene completes it. The sample carries other DNA sequences with the same CDR3. This rearrangement joins TRBV1 to TRBJ2-1; 8 bases map to TRBD2. Germline CDR1 and CDR2: NSQYPW and LRSPGD (reference sequence). Trimming took 0 bases from V and 1 from J; bases not matched to a gene: 2. The CDR3 length is 16 residues. CDR3 DNA (partial): TGCACCTGCAGTGCAGATGGGGGGGGGAACTATGCTGAGCAGTTC. Protein: CTCSADGGGNYAEQF. In full, the CDR3 reads CTCSADGGGNYAEQFF.

On this clone: These gene names are mouse names. Read coverage stops 1 residue before the CDR3 terminus; the germline J gene supplies the remainder. The rearrangement uses TRBV5 and TRBJ1-4, with D unclear. Trimming left V 0 bases short and J 0 bases short, with 8 bases between. The CDR3 totals 16 residues. The germline V gene encodes CDR1 LGHNA and CDR2 YNLKQL (reference sequence). The CDR3 reads CASSQDPRVSNERLFF. The covered CDR3 bases are TGTGCCAGCAGCCAAGATCCGAGAGTTTCCAACGAAAGATTATTT.

As concerns this clone: Genes here carry mouse names. Read data end 1 residue before the CDR3 end; the end is taken from the germline J gene. J is TRBJ2-5 and V is TRBV1; D remains unclear. Looked up from germline, CDR1 is NSQYPW and CDR2 is LRSPGD (reference sequence). Trimming removed 2 bases at V and 5 bases at J, with 2 bases between. This CDR3 has 11 residues. The chain's CDR3 is CTCSARDTQYF. Partial CDR3 DNA: TGCACCTGCAGTGCAAGAGACACCCAGTAC.

This clone was seen just once. Gene names are mouse gene names. Sequencing ends 1 residue short of the CDR3 end; the germline J gene provides the rest. The chain employs TRBV19 and TRBJ1-1; the D gene is possibly TRBD1 (6 bases). The CDR3 is made up of 12 amino acids. Germline V gene lookup returns CDR1 FNHDT and CDR2 SITEND (reference sequence). The V gene lost 7 bases and the J gene lost 0 bases, with 7 bases spanning the gap. The sequenced part of the CDR3 DNA is TGTGCCAGCCGGGACACAAACACAGAAGTCTTC. Amino acid sequence: CASRDTNTEVF. The entire CDR3 sequence reads CASRDTNTEVFF.

Note on this clone: The gene names given are mouse names. The sequenced fragment ends 1 residue before the CDR3 boundary, so the rest is inferred from the germline J gene. This rearrangement joins TRBV31 to TRBJ2-1; a possible D gene is TRBD1 (6 bases). Germline CDR1 GKSSPN, CDR2 SITVG. The V gene lost 1 base and the J gene lost 1 base, with 8 bases spanning the gap. CDR3 length: 14 amino acids. The CDR3 bases that were read are TGTGCCTGGAGTCGTCAGGGGAACTATGCTGAGCAGTTC. It translates to CAWSRQGNYAEQF. The whole CDR3 protein reads CAWSRQGNYAEQFF.

Points on this clone: Any gene name here is a mouse gene name. Read data end 1 residue before the CDR3 end; the end is taken from the germline J gene. The V gene is TRBV5, the J gene TRBJ1-1; TRBD1 matches 8 bases. CDR1 LGHNA and CDR2 YNLKQL come from the germline V gene (reference sequence). The CDR3 covers 15 residues. J was trimmed by 3 bases and V by 3 bases; bases with no gene match: 6. Partial CDR3 DNA: TGTGCCAGCAGCCACCCCCAGGGGGCATACACAGAAGTCTTC. It specifies CASSHPQGAYTEVF. The entire CDR3 is CASSHPQGAYTEVFF.

This clone was seen only a few times. The gene names here belong to mouse. The read terminates 1 residue before the CDR3 end, so the remaining end is supplied by the germline J gene. The chain links TRBV17 to TRBJ2-7; D is ambiguous. CDR3 size: 12 residues. Trimming shortened V by 1 base and J by 6 bases, and 7 bases separated the two germline ends. From germline, CDR1 is MNHDT and CDR2 YYDKIL. CDR3 sequence: CASSRGTREQYF. CDR3 DNA, as far as it was read: TGTGCTAGCAGTAGAGGGACGCGTGAACAGTAC. Drawing the rest from reference TRBV17 and TRBJ2-7, the complete variable domain is DTTVKQNPRYKLARVGKPVNLICSQTMNHDTMYWYQKKPNQAPKLLLFYYDKILNREADTFEKFQSSRPNNSFCSLYIGSAGLEYSAMYLCASSRGTREQYFGPGTRLTVL.

Turning to this clone: Here the gene names and germline are mouse. The read terminates 1 residue before the CDR3 end, so the remaining end is supplied by the germline J gene. The chain is built from TRBV12-1 and TRBJ2-7; 10 bases line up with TRBD2. Germline V gene sequence: CDR1 SGHSN, CDR2 HYEKVE. The CDR3 extends over 13 amino acids. With 1 base clipped from V and 4 bases from J, the junction kept 0 bases outside the gene matches. CDR3 DNA (partial): TGTGCCAGCTCTCTGGGACTGGGGTATGAACAGTAC. Translated, it gives CASSLGLGYEQY. The whole CDR3 sequence is CASSLGLGYEQYF. Together with reference TRBV12-1 and TRBJ2-7, the CDR3 gives the full variable domain: DSGVVQSPRHIIKEKGGRSVLTCIPISGHSNVVWYQQTLGKELKFLIQHYEKVERDKGFLPSRFSVQQFDDYHSEMNMSALELEDSAMYFCASSLGLGYEQYFGPGTRLTVL.

On this clone: Each gene name is a mouse one. The read halts 1 residue ahead of the CDR3 end, with the missing end drawn from the germline J gene. The rearrangement uses TRBV13-2 and TRBJ2-7; D not resolved. Per the germline V gene, CDR1 is NNHNN and CDR2 is SYGAGS (reference sequence). Trimming removed 0 bases at V and 4 bases at J, with 5 bases between. CDR3 length: 12 amino acids. The CDR3 loop reads CASGDGLYEQYF. CDR3 DNA, as far as it was read: TGTGCCAGCGGTGATGGACTTTATGAACAGTAC.

On this clone: Gene names are the mouse ones. The read halts 1 residue ahead of the CDR3 end, with the missing end drawn from the germline J gene. V gene TRBV13-2 combines with J gene TRBJ2-1, with D tentatively TRBD2 (6 bases). The germline V and J ends were trimmed by 1 base and 3 bases, with 8 bases remaining between them. The CDR3 totals 14 residues. From germline, CDR1 is NNHNN and CDR2 SYGAGS (reference sequence). CDR3 region: CASGDRDFYAEQFF. The covered CDR3 bases are TGTGCCAGCGGTGATAGGGACTTCTATGCTGAGCAGTTC.

Regarding this clone: Any gene name here is a mouse gene name. The observed sequence ends 1 residue before the CDR3 terminus, with the missing tail filled in from the germline J gene. V usage is TRBV3 and J usage is TRBJ2-7, with D perhaps TRBD2 (6 bases). Germline lookup yields CDR1 SNHLY and CDR2 FYNGKV (reference sequence). This CDR3 contains 13 residues. Trimming shortened V by 5 bases and J by 4 bases, and 12 bases separated the two germline ends. CDR3 bases read: TGTGCCAGCAGCCACCGGGACTCATATGAACAGTAC. Translated, it gives CASSHRDSYEQY. The entire CDR3 protein reads CASSHRDSYEQYF.

In regard to this clone: Gene names are the mouse ones. The DNA ends 1 residue before the CDR3 does, and the rest of the CDR3 is filled in from the germline J gene. The chain couples TRBV12-1 to TRBJ2-3, with 10 bases lining up with TRBD2. Trimming took 0 bases from V and 3 from J; bases not matched to a gene: 2. Germline values: CDR1 SGHSN, CDR2 HYEKVE. The CDR3 totals 15 residues. CDR3: CASSLPGLGAETLYF. The DNA read from the CDR3 is TGTGCCAGCTCTCTCCCGGGACTGGGGGCAGAAACGCTGTAT.

Concerning this clone: Gene and germline names: mouse. The CDR3 end is not reached by the read, which stops 1 residue before it; the germline J gene fills it in. The J gene is TRBJ2-7, the V gene TRBV13-3, with D perhaps being TRBD1 or TRBD2 (5 bases each). CDR3 length equals 14 residues. Germline-derived CDR1 and CDR2 are NNHDY and SYVADS. V lost 0 bases, J lost 0 bases, and 7 bases lay in between. The chain's CDR3 is CASSDGGLSYEQYF. The CDR3 bases that were read are TGTGCCAGCAGTGATGGGGGCCTCTCCTATGAACAGTAC.

Comments on this clone: Genes and germline are mouse. The sequence runs out 1 residue before the end of the CDR3; the remainder is reconstructed from the germline J gene. This chain uses TRBV14 with TRBJ2-7; 11 bases are a match to TRBD2. Germline V gives CDR1 SGHDT, CDR2 FRDEAV. The CDR3 runs to 15 residues. Losses at the gene ends were 6 bases for V and 2 bases for J; bases not matched to a gene: 7. Partial CDR3 DNA: TGTGCCAGCAAGGGCACGACTGGGGGGGCCTATGAACAGTAC. It encodes CASKGTTGGAYEQY. The whole CDR3 reads CASKGTTGGAYEQYF.

This clone has just one count. Germline and genes here are mouse. The read ends 1 residue before the CDR3 terminus; that terminus is restored from the germline J gene. The rearrangement links TRBV16 to TRBJ1-3, with 8 nucleotides matching TRBD1. The CDR3 sequence is 14 residues long. The V gene's germline CDR1 is SGHSA and CDR2 FRNQAP. The V segment lost 4 bases and the J segment 2 bases; nucleotides outside the gene matches: 1. Partial CDR3 DNA: TGTGCAAGCAGCTCGGGACAGGCTGGAAATACGCTCTAT. Protein sequence: CASSSGQAGNTLY. The CDR3 in full is CASSSGQAGNTLYF.

Regarding this clone: Germline and genes: mouse. Coverage ceases 1 residue before the CDR3 finishes, and the germline J gene fills in the end. The chain couples TRBV5 to TRBJ1-2; D is undetermined. Per the germline V gene, CDR1 is LGHNA and CDR2 is YNLKQL (reference sequence). The V end lost 5 bases, the J end lost 1 base, and 8 bases lay between the germline ends. The CDR3 runs to 13 residues. CDR3 loop: CASSKGGNSDYTF. Incomplete CDR3 DNA: TGTGCCAGCAGCAAAGGAGGAAACTCCGACTACACC.

This clone has a single count. The genes are named according to mouse. Read data end 1 residue before the CDR3 end; the end is taken from the germline J gene. The J gene is TRBJ2-3, the V gene TRBV24, with 9 positions matching TRBD2. The CDR3 has 16 residues. Germline trimming cut 3 bases from V and 1 base from J; bases unmatched to any gene: 5. Germline CDR1 is KGHTA and CDR2 is FRNEEI. CDR3 DNA (partial): TGTGCCAGCAGTCTAACTGGGGGGCCGGGTGCAGAAACGCTGTAT. Amino acids: CASSLTGGPGAETLY. The complete CDR3 reads CASSLTGGPGAETLYF.

On this clone itself: Mouse germline and gene names are used. The read terminates 1 residue before the CDR3 end, so the remaining end is supplied by the germline J gene. The chain links TRBV13-1 to TRBJ2-7, with D possibly TRBD2 on 6 matching bases. Germline V CDR1 and CDR2: NSHNY, SYGAGN. Deletions cut 1 base from V and 0 bases from J, with 8 bases between. This CDR3 contains 14 residues. The CDR3 loop is CASSDWGSSYEQYF. The sequenced part of the CDR3 DNA is TGTGCCAGCAGTGATTGGGGGAGCTCCTATGAACAGTAC.

Only a few counts were recorded for this clone. The gene names given are mouse names. The missing CDR3 end, 1 residue past where the read stops, is filled in from the germline J gene. The rearrangement uses TRBV14 and TRBJ2-7; D unclear. The germline gives CDR1 SGHDT, CDR2 FRDEAV. Between the trimmed V and J ends, which lost 1 base and 3 bases, there was a span of 5 bases. CDR3 length: 12 amino acids. The sequenced CDR3 bases are TGTGCCAGCAGTTTCGGCATCTATGAACAGTAC. Its protein product is CASSFGIYEQY. The full-length CDR3 reads as CASSFGIYEQYF.

Comment on this clone: Gene names and germline refer to mouse. The observed sequence ends 1 residue before the CDR3 terminus, with the missing tail filled in from the germline J gene. This chain joins TRBV31 and TRBJ1-2; 7 bases agree with TRBD1. The V gene end was trimmed by 0 bases and the J gene end by 1 base; junction bases not matched to a gene: 5. This CDR3 spans 15 amino acids. The germline CDR1 and CDR2 sequences are GKSSPN and SITVG. The CDR3 is CAWSLEGAGNSDYTF. Incomplete CDR3 DNA: TGTGCCTGGAGTCTAGAGGGGGCGGGAAACTCCGACTACACC.

A remark on this clone: Here the gene names and germline are mouse. The read is 1 residue too short to cover the CDR3 end, so that end is filled in from the germline J gene. The J gene is TRBJ2-1, the V gene TRBV2, with 9 bases fitting TRBD1. Germline V gene lookup returns CDR1 LGHNA and CDR2 YSYQKL. The CDR3 length is 15 residues. Germline trimming cut 0 bases from V and 5 bases from J; bases unmatched to any gene: 2. The CDR3 bases that were read are TGTGCCAGCAGCCAAGAAGGGGACAGGGATGCTGAGCAGTTC. The encoded protein is CASSQEGDRDAEQF. From start to end, the CDR3 is CASSQEGDRDAEQFF.

Notes on this clone: Each gene name is a mouse one. The read ends 1 residue before the CDR3 terminus; that terminus is restored from the germline J gene. This rearrangement joins TRBV13-2 to TRBJ1-3, with D possibly being TRBD1 (5 bases). The germline V gene has CDR1 NNHNN and CDR2 SYGAGS (reference sequence). V was shortened by 0 bases and J by 2 bases, with 6 bases between the two germline ends. CDR3 length: 14 amino acids. The covered CDR3 bases are TGTGCCAGCGGTGATGGGGGGGCTGGAAATACGCTCTAT. As protein: CASGDGGAGNTLY. The whole CDR3 sequence reads CASGDGGAGNTLYF.

A note on this clone: Mouse names are used for the genes. The CDR3 goes on 1 residue after the read ends, and that part is filled in from the germline J gene. The V gene is TRBV19, the J gene TRBJ2-7, with 11 bases fitting TRBD2. The CDR3 sequence is 13 residues long. The germline V gene encodes CDR1 FNHDT and CDR2 SITEND (reference sequence). J gave up 6 bases and V 7 bases, and 6 bases lay outside the gene matches. The part of the CDR3 DNA that was read is TGTGCCAGCGAACCGGGACTGGGGGTTGAACAGTAC. This sequence encodes CASEPGLGVEQY. The whole CDR3 sequence reads CASEPGLGVEQYF.

With respect to this clone: Gene names denote mouse genes. The read ends 1 residue before the CDR3 terminus; that terminus is restored from the germline J gene. The chain links TRBV20 to TRBJ2-3, with D perhaps matching TRBD1 (5 bases). In germline, CDR1 is GFQATS, CDR2 STVNSAI. The CDR3 totals 13 residues. V lost 5 bases to trimming and J lost 0 bases, with 9 bases between them. CDR3 DNA, as far as it was read: TGTGGTGCTTCCAGGGATAGTGCAGAAACGCTGTAT. Amino acids: CGASRDSAETLY. The entire CDR3 sequence reads CGASRDSAETLYF.

Comments on this clone: Gene names and germline refer to mouse. The observed sequence ends 1 residue before the CDR3 terminus, with the missing tail filled in from the germline J gene. This chain joins TRBV13-1 and TRBJ1-2; 7 nucleotides align to TRBD1. With 6 bases clipped from V and 2 bases from J, the junction kept 4 bases outside the gene matches. The germline V gene has CDR1 NSHNY and CDR2 SYGAGN. CDR3 length equals 13 residues. The CDR3 bases that were read are TGTGCCAGCAACCCGGGACAGAACTCCGACTACACC. This translates into CASNPGQNSDYT. The full-length CDR3 reads as CASNPGQNSDYTF.

Notes on this clone: Here the gene names and germline are mouse. The observed sequence ends 1 residue before the CDR3 terminus, with the missing tail filled in from the germline J gene. V gene TRBV13-2 combines with J gene TRBJ2-5, with a possible D match to TRBD1 (6 bases). Between the trimmed V and J ends, which lost 0 bases and 0 bases, there was a span of 11 bases. Germline assignment: CDR1 NNHNN and CDR2 SYGAGS (reference sequence). The CDR3 runs 16 residues. The DNA read from the CDR3 is TGTGCCAGCGGTGATGCAGGCGGGACAAACCAAGACACCCAGTAC. Translation gives CASGDAGGTNQDTQY. The entire CDR3 reads CASGDAGGTNQDTQYF.